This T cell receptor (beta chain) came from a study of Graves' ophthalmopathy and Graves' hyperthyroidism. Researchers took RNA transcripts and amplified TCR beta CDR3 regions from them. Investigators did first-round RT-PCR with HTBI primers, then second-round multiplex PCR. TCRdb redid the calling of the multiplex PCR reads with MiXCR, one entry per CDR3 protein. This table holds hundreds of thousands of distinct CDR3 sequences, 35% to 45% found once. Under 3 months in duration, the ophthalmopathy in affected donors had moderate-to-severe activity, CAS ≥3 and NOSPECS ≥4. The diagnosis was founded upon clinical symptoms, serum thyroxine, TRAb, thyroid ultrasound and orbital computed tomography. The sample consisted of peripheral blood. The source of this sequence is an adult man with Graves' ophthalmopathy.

In nucleotides, the CDR3 is TGTGCCAGCAGCTCGACAGCGCTGACTAATGAAGCTTTCTTT. Protein sequence: CASSSTALTNEAFF. V is TRBV7-9 and J is TRBJ1-1, with D tentatively TRBD1 (5 bases). Trimming removed 4 bases from V and 7 bases from J, with 16 bases in between. Germline CDR1 and CDR2: SEHNR and FQNEAQ (reference sequence). The CDR3 loop spans 14 amino acids.